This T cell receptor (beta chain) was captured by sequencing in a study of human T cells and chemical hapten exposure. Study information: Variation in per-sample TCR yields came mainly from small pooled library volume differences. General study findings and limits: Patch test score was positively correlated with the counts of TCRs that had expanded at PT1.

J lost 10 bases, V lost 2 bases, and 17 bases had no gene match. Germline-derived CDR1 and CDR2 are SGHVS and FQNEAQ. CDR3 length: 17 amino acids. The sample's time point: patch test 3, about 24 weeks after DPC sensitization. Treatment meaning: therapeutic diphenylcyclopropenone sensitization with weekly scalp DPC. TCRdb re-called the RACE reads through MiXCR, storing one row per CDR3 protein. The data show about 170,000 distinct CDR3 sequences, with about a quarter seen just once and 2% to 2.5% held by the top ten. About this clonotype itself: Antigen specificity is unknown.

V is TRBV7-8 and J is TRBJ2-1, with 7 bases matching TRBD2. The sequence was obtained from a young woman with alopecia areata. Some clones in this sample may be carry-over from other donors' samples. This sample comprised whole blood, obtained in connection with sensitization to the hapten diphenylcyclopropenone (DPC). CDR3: CASSLRDIGTTGGEQFF. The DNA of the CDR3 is TGTGCCAGCAGCTTAAGAGATATCGGGACTACGGGGGGAGAGCAGTTCTTC.